The TCR beta chain under discussion was sequenced for a study of blood T cell repertoires in COVID-19. Study overall: The study drew acute and convalescent COVID-19 samples from the United States, Italy and Spain.

Method: immunoSEQ multiplex PCR; TCRdb's copy keeps in-frame clones and lacks some. The table records 250,000 to 300,000 clones, around 92% of them present only once. The trim removed 4 bases at V and 1 base at J, leaving 0 bases unmatched. The CDR3 covers 12 residues. Germline V gives CDR1 SQVTM, CDR2 ANQGSEA. The sequenced sample was PBMCs or T cells enriched from blood (not recorded which). The clonotype was recovered from a woman aged 45-65 years who had been exposed to COVID-19. The chain couples TRBV29-1 to TRBJ2-5; 7 bases line up with TRBD1. The CDR3 DNA reads TGCAGCGTTGGGACAGGCCAAGAGACCCAGTACTTC. Its translation: CSVGTGQETQYF. The full variable domain, its missing parts supplied by reference TRBV29-1 and TRBJ2-5, is SAVISQKPSRDICQRGTSLTIQCQVDSQVTMMFWYRQQPGQSLTLIATANQGSEATYESGFVIDKFPISRPNLTFSTLTVSNMSPEDSSIYLCSVGTGQETQYFGPGTRLLVL.